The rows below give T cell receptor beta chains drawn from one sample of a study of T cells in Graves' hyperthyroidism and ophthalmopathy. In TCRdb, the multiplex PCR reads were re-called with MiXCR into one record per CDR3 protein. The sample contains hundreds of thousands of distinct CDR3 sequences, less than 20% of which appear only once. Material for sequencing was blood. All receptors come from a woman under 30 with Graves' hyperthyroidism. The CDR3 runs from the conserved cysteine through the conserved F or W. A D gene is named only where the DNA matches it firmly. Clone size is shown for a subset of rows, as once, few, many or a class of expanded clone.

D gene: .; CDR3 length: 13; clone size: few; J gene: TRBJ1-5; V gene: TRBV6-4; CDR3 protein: CASSQGYSQPQHF; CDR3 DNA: TGTGCCAGCAGTCAGGGGTACAGTCAGCCCCAGCATTTT
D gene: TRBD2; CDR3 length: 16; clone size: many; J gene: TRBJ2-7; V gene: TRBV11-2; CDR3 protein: CASSLESSGGAYEQYF; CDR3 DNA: TGTGCCAGCAGCTTAGAGTCTAGCGGGGGGGCTTACGAGCAGTACTTC
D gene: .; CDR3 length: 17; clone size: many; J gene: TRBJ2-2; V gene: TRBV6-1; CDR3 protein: CASSPPLAGTNTGELFF; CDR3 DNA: TGTGCCAGCAGCCCGCCACTGGCGGGCACGAACACCGGGGAGCTGTTTTTT
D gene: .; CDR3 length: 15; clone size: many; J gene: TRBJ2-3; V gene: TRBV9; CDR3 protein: CASSPRGQGKDTQYF; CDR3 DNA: TGTGCCAGCAGCCCCCGGGGGCAGGGGAAAGATACGCAGTATTTT
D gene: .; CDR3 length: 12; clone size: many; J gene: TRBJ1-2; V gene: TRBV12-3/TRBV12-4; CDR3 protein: CASRDSLYGYTF; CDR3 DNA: TGTGCCAGCAGGGACAGCCTATATGGCTACACCTTC
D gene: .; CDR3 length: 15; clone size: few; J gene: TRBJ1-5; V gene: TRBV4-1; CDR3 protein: CASSQDRWGNQPQHF; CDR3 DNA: TGCGCCAGCAGCCAAGATCGGTGGGGCAATCAGCCCCAGCATTTT
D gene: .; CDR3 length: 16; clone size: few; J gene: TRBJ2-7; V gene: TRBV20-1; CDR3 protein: CSARDPGVEVGYEQYF; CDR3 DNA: TGCAGTGCTAGAGATCCGGGGGTCGAGGTGGGCTACGAGCAGTACTTC
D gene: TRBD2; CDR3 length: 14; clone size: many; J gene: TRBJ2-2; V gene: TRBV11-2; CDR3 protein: CASSLIAGTGELFF; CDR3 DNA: TGTGCCAGCAGCCTTATAGCGGGAACCGGGGAGCTGTTTTTT
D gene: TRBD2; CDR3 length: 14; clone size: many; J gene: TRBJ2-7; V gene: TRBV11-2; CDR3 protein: CASSLRLAGNEQYF; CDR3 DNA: TGTGCCAGCAGCTTGAGGCTAGCGGGAAACGAGCAGTACTTC
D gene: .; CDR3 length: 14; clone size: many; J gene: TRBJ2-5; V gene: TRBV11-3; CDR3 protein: CASSADVGQETQYF; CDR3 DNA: TGTGCCAGCAGCGCGGATGTGGGACAAGAGACCCAGTACTTC
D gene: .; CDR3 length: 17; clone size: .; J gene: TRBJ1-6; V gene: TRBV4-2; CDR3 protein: CASSTNAHSFYNSPLHF; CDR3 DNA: TGTGCCAGCAGCACCAACGCTCACAGCTTTTATAATTCACCCCTCCACTTT
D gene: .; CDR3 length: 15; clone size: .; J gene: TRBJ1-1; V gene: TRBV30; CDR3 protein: CAWAPGTPGHTEAFF; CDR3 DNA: TGTGCCTGGGCCCCCGGGACTCCGGGTCACACTGAAGCTTTCTTT
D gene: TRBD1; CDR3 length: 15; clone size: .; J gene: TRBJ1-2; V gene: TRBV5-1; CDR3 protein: CASSRGQGRNYGYTF; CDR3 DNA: TGCGCCAGCAGCCGGGGACAGGGACGGAACTATGGCTACACCTTC
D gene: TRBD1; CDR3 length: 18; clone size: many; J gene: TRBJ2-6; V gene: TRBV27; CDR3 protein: CASSARDRVFSGANVLTF; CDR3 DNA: TGTGCCAGCAGTGCCCGGGACAGGGTGTTCTCTGGGGCCAACGTCCTGACTTTC
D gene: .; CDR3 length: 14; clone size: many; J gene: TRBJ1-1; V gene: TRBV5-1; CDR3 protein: CASSSTWGAREAFF; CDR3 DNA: TGCGCCAGCAGCTCCACGTGGGGGGCGCGTGAAGCTTTCTTT
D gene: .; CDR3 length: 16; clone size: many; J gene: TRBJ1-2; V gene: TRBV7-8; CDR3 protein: CASSSEAGVLNYGYTF; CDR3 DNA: TGTGCCAGCAGCTCAGAGGCCGGGGTCCTTAACTATGGCTACACCTTC
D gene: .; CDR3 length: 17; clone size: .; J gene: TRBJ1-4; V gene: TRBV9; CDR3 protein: CASSVEGVDPSSEKLFF; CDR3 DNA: TGTGCCAGCAGCGTAGAGGGAGTTGACCCAAGTAGTGAAAAACTGTTTTTT